This T cell receptor beta chain was profiled in a study of blood T cell repertoires in COVID-19 (dated by TCRdb to between 2020 and 2021). Describing the broader study: Collaborator samples came from the United States, Italy and Spain and covered acute and convalescent phases of COVID-19. The repertoires were released in a freely available public database intended as a resource for research on the immune response to SARS-CoV-2. Subjects who had been exposed to COVID-19, were actively infected with it, or had recovered from it provided the deeply sampled blood TCRbeta repertoires that made up the dataset. Nearly every sample came with metadata listing a de-identified subject ID, COVID-19 status, age in years and sex. The material from the prospective study consisted of cDNA or gDNA derived from T cells, B-cell-depleted T cells, or PBMCs. Samples were obtained from the ongoing ImmuneRACE study (first 160 participants) and from 950 to 1,500 subjects provided by 6 global collaborators. Where available, HLA class I and class II types were obtained from metadata supplied by the sample provider rather than from assay-based typing.

The germline V gene yields MDHEN for CDR1 and SYDVKM for CDR2. Counted from cysteine to phenylalanine, this CDR3 has 17 amino acids. The CDR3 DNA has 51 bases and is translated from base 1. Relative to germline, V is missing 3 bases and J is missing 2 bases, with 9 bases of the junction outside any gene match. General study outcomes and caveats: The quantity of clinical and demographic metadata differed by source and by participant and was supplied without curation.

The table lists this clone with a count of one. Its cognate antigen has yet to be identified. Per-nucleotide qualities are absent, and no much larger clonotype sits a single base away. TCRbeta CDR3 regions were amplified from genomic DNA using the immunoSEQ Assay, a bias-controlled multiplex PCR. Per the original workflow: Nucleated cell counts per sample were estimated from amplification of reference gene primers within the assay. To quantify the absolute abundance of each unique TCRbeta CDR3 rearrangement, sequence reads were collapsed and filtered. For each sample, productive Simpson clonality was calculated by taking the square root of Simpson's diversity index across productive rearrangements. TCRdb's version of the immuneACCESS table is confined to in-frame rearrangements and falls short of the full clone set. An unresolved V gene accounts for under half of the shortfall where checked; the remainder is of unknown origin. The V and J calls and clone size were taken over from that table, and D and trimming were inferred from the DNA. Across this sample there are around 200,000 clones, with around 88% seen only once. Jointly, the top ten make up around 6% of the sample.

Participants in the prospective study were aged about 18 to 100 years, lived in some 24 United States geographic areas, and enrolled through a virtual design. In the prospective study, participants were assigned to cohorts based on the clinical history participants reported in a screening survey and a study questionnaire. In the prospective study, mobile phlebotomists collected whole blood, serum and a nasopharyngeal or oropharyngeal swab from each participant. Prospective study participants could optionally give additional blood draws and questionnaires over a roughly 2-month period. Before DNA extraction, blood samples from the prospective study were shipped at room temperature or frozen.

The receptor was derived from a man aged 35-49 years with acute COVID-19. This receptor chain uses TRBV28 and TRBJ1-5; 8 nucleotides in the junction match TRBD1. Material: PBMCs or T cells enriched from blood (not recorded which). The DNA sequence follows: TGTGCCAGCAGTTTTGTGACAGGGGTAGGTGGCAATCAGCCCCAGCATTTT. Its product reads: CASSFVTGVGGNQPQHF.